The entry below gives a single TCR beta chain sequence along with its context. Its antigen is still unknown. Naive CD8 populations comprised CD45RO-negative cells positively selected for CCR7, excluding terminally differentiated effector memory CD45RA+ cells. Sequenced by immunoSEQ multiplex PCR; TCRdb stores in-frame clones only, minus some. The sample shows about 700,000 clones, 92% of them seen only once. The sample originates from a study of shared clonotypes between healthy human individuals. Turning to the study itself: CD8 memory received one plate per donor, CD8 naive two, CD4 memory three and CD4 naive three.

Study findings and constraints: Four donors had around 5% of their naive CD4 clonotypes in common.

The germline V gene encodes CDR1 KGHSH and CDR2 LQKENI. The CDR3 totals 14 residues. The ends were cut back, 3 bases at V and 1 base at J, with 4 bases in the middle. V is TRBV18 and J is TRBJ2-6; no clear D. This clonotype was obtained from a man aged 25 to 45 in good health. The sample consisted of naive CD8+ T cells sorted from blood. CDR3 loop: CASSPRSGANVLTF. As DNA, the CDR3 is TGTGCCAGCTCACCCAGATCTGGGGCCAACGTCCTGACTTTC.